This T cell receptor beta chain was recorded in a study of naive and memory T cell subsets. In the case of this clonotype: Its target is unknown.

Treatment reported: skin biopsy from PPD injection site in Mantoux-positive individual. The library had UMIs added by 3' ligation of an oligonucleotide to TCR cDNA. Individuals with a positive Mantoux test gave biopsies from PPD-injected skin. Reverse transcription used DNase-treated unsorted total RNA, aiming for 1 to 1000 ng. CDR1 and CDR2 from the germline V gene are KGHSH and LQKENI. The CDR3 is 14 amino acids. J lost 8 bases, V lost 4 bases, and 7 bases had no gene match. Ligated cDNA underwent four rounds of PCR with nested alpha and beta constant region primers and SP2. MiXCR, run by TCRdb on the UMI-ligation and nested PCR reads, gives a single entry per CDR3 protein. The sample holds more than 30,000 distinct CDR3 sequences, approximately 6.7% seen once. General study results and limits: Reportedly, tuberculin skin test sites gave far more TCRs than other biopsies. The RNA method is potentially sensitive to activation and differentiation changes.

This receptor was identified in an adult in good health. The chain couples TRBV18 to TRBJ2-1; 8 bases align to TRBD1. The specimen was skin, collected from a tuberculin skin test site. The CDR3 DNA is TGTGCCAGCTCACAGGCAGGGGGCGCGTATGAGCAGTTCTTC. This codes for CASSQAGGAYEQFF.